A single sample is the source of the 10 T cell receptor beta chains below, sequenced in a study of blood T cells in healthy people across ages. Alongside a J-beta primer mix, a sample-barcoded 5' primer served in a second PCR lasting roughly 6 to 12 cycles. TCRdb re-called the 5' RACE reads through MiXCR, storing one row per CDR3 protein. Here the sample spans about 760,000 distinct CDR3 sequences, more than 50% being singletons. Material: blood. These receptor sequences come from a man aged 35 to 55 in good health.

This clonotype was seen only a few times. The chain joins TRBV13 to TRBJ2-3; possible D gene TRBD2, 5 bases. This CDR3 spans 17 amino acids. The germline V and J ends were trimmed by 0 bases and 0 bases, with 13 bases remaining between them. CDR1 and CDR2 from the germline V gene are PRHDT and FYEKMQ (reference sequence). The CDR3 DNA reads as TGTGCCAGCAGCTTAGGGCTAGCACAGACTAGCACAGATACGCAGTATTTT. Translation gives CASSLGLAQTSTDTQYF.

The chain employs TRBV14 and TRBJ2-2; D is perhaps TRBD1 (5 bases). CDR1 SGHDN and CDR2 FVKESK come from the germline V gene. V was clipped by 3 bases and J by 0 bases, with 17 bases between them. This CDR3 contains 18 residues. CDR3 coding DNA: TGTGCCAGCAGCCACGCTGCTTTCAGGGTGACGAACACCGGGGAGCTGTTTTTT. Translating it yields CASSHAAFRVTNTGELFF.

The V and J genes are TRBV29-1 and TRBJ2-3; D not resolved. CDR3 length: 13 amino acids. With 3 bases removed from V and 0 bases from J, the gap between germline ends came to 7 bases. Per the germline V gene, CDR1 is SQVTM and CDR2 is ANQGSEA. The CDR3 DNA reads TGCAGCGTTGATGGATCTAGCACAGATACGCAGTATTTT. Translated, it gives CSVDGSSTDTQYF.

This chain uses TRBV11-2 with TRBJ2-5, with D possibly being TRBD1 or TRBD2 (5 bases each). The germline V gene has CDR1 SGHAT and CDR2 FQNNGV. The length of the CDR3 is 14 residues. The V gene lost 4 bases and the J gene lost 6 bases, with 15 bases spanning the gap. The CDR3 DNA reads TGTGCCAGCAGCTCAGGGTGGGAGACAAAGACCCAGTACTTC. The encoded protein is CASSSGWETKTQYF. The variable domain in full, with the rest retrieved from reference TRBV11-2 and TRBJ2-5, is EAGVAQSPRYKIIEKRQSVAFWCNPISGHATLYWYQQILGQGPKLLIQFQNNGVVDDSQLPKDRFSAERLKGVDSTLKIQPAKLEDSAVYLCASSSGWETKTQYFGPGTRLLVL.

The genes are TRBV29-1 and TRBJ2-5, with 7 bases identical to TRBD2. With 4 bases clipped from V and 5 bases from J, the junction kept 10 bases outside the gene matches. This CDR3 contains 14 residues. Germline loops: CDR1 SQVTM, CDR2 ANQGSEA. The CDR3 nucleotides are TGCAGCGTTGTAGAGGGAGGGCGGGGGGAGACCCAGTACTTC. As protein: CSVVEGGRGETQYF.

DNA for the CDR3: TGCAGTACCTCATCGGGTGGACAGGGGTTCAATCAGCCCCAGCATTTT. Residues: CSTSSGGQGFNQPQHF. The chain has TRBV20-1 and TRBJ1-5; 9 bases match TRBD1. J gave up 3 bases and V 8 bases, and 14 bases lay outside the gene matches. The germline V gene encodes CDR1 DFQATT and CDR2 SNEGSKA (reference sequence). CDR3 length equals 16 residues.

This chain connects TRBV4-2 to TRBJ1-3, with 8 bases identical to TRBD1. Germline CDR1 LGHNA, CDR2 YNFKEQ. Germline trimming cut 1 base from V and 0 bases from J; bases unmatched to any gene: 2. The CDR3 has 16 residues. In nucleotides, the CDR3 is TGTGCCAGCAGCCAAGGGACAGGGCTCTCTGGAAACACCATATATTTT. Its translation: CASSQGTGLSGNTIYF.

This chain connects TRBV7-9 to TRBJ2-2; the D gene is possibly TRBD1 (5 bases). The CDR3 runs to 15 residues. The V gene's germline CDR1 is SEHNR and CDR2 FQNEAQ (reference sequence). The V and J ends lost 3 bases and 0 bases respectively, with 8 bases between them. CDR3 region: CASSFVQANTGELFF. The CDR3 nucleotides read TGTGCCAGCAGCTTCGTACAGGCGAACACCGGGGAGCTGTTTTTT. The full variable domain, rest sourced from reference TRBV7-9 and TRBJ2-2, is DTGVSQNPRHKITKRGQNVTFRCDPISEHNRLYWYRQTLGQGPEFLTYFQNEAQLEKSRLLSDRFSAERPKGSFSTLEIQRTEQGDSAMYLCASSFVQANTGELFFGEGSRLTVL.

The gene calls are TRBV12-3 or TRBV12-4 and TRBJ2-1, with 8 bases lining up with TRBD2. With V trimmed by 2 bases and J by 4 bases, 7 bases remained unmatched. The CDR3 loop spans 16 amino acids. This chain's CDR3 is CASSLIFGGGYNEQFF. The DNA for the CDR3 is TGTGCCAGCAGTTTAATTTTCGGGGGGGGGTACAATGAGCAGTTCTTC.

The chain uses TRBV16 and TRBJ2-4; no reliable D call. V was clipped by 0 bases and J by 5 bases, with 11 bases between them. From germline, CDR1 is KGHSY and CDR2 FQNENV. The CDR3 spans 15 residues. CDR3 in DNA: TGTGCCAGCAGCCAATCATCCGGGTATGAAAACATTCAGTACTTC. It translates to CASSQSSGYENIQYF. Together with reference TRBV16 and TRBJ2-4, the CDR3 gives the full variable domain: GEEVAQTPKHLVRGEGQKAKLYCAPIKGHSYVFWYQQVLKNEFKFLISFQNENVFDETGMPKERFSAKCLPNSPCSLEIQATKLEDSAVYFCASSQSSGYENIQYFGAGTRLSVL.